The clone carrying this T cell receptor (beta chain) has ten or more counts. Germline lookup yields CDR1 SGHRS and CDR2 YFSETQ. The CDR3 consists of 17 residues. V was clipped by 7 bases and J by 2 bases; unmatched bases: 11. Regions amplified from RNA transcripts were the TCR beta CDR3 regions. When the TCR CDR3 underwent first-round RT-PCR, the HTBI primer set was used. TCRdb processed the multiplex PCR reads anew with MiXCR; each CDR3 protein has one entry. The data contain 300,000 or so distinct CDR3 sequences, around 20% of them singletons. This sample stems from a study of T cells in Graves' hyperthyroidism and ophthalmopathy.

The sequenced sample consisted of blood. The chain employs TRBV5-1 and TRBJ2-6, with 8 bases that match TRBD1. This clonotype was obtained from a woman in her fifties or sixties with Graves' hyperthyroidism. The CDR3 sequence: CASGLWTGYTGANVLTF. CDR3 coding DNA: TGCGCCAGCGGGCTTTGGACAGGGTATACTGGGGCCAACGTCCTGACTTTC.